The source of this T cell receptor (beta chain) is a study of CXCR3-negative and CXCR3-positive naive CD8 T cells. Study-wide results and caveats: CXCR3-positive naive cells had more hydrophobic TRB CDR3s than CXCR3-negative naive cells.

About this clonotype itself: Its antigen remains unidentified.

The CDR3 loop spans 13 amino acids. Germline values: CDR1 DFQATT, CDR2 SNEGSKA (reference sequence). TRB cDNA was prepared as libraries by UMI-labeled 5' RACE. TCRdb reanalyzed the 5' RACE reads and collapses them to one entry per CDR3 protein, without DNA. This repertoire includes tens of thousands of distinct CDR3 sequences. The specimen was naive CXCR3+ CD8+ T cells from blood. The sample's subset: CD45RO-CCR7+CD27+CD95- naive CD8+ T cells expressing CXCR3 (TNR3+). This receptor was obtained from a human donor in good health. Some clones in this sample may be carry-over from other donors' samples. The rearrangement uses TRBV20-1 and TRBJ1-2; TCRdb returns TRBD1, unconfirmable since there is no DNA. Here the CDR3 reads CSARGAGDGGYTF.